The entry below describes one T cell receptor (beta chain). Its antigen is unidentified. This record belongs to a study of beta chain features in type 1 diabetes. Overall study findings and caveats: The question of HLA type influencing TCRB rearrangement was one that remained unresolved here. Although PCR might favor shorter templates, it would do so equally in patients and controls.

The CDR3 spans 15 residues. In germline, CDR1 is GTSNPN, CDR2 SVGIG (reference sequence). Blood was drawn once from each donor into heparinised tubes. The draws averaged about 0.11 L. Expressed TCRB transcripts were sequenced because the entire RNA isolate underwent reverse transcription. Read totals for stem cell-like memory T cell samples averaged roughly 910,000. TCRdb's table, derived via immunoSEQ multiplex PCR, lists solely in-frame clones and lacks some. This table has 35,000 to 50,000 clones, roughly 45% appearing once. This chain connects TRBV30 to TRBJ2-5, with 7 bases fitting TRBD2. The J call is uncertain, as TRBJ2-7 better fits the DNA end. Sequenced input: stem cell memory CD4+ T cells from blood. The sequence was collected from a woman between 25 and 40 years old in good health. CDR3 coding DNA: TGTGCCTGGAGCGCGCGCGGGAGTAGCTCCTACGAGCAGTACTTC. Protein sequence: CAWSARGSSSYEQYF.